The next 9 T cell receptor beta chains were all read from a single sample in a study of T cells in Graves' hyperthyroidism and ophthalmopathy. Template material for amplifying TCR beta CDR3 regions consisted of RNA transcripts. When the TCR CDR3 underwent first-round RT-PCR, the HTBI primer set was used. One entry per CDR3 protein results from TCRdb running MiXCR on the multiplex PCR reads. The sample consists of about 610,000 distinct CDR3 sequences, approximately 15% of them appearing once. Sequencing used blood. The receptors originated from a woman aged 40 to 50 with Graves' ophthalmopathy.

This clonotype was recorded at least ten times. The chain recombines TRBV2 with TRBJ2-2, with D maybe TRBD2 (5 bases). CDR3 size: 14 residues. V shed 4 bases and J shed 1 base, with 7 bases lying between them. Germline values: CDR1 SNHLY, CDR2 FYNNEI. This chain's CDR3 is CASSAGKNTGELFF. The CDR3 DNA reads TGTGCCAGCAGTGCCGGGAAGAACACCGGGGAGCTGTTTTTT.

This clonotype was seen ten or more times. This chain's CDR3 is CASSGVYEQYF. The CDR3 coding sequence is TGTGCCAGCAGTGGGGTGTACGAGCAGTACTTC. This chain links TRBV6-2 or TRBV6-3 with TRBJ2-7; no clear D. The V end was cut by 5 bases, the J end by 4 bases, with 6 bases between. CDR3 length: 11 residues. Germline CDR1 and CDR2: MNHEY and SVGEGT.

This clonotype has at least ten counts. This chain's CDR3 is CASSTYRPGTLMNTEAFF. CDR3 bases: TGCGCCAGCAGCACCTACCGTCCCGGGACATTAATGAACACTGAAGCTTTCTTT. V gene TRBV5-1 combines with J gene TRBJ1-1, with D possibly being TRBD1 (6 bases). The germline CDR1 and CDR2 sequences are SGHRS and YFSETQ. V was cut by 4 bases and J by 0 bases, with 22 bases left in between. This CDR3 is 18 amino acids long. The full variable domain, completed using reference TRBV5-1 and TRBJ1-1, is KAGVTQTPRYLIKTRGQQVTLSCSPISGHRSVSWYQQTPGQGLQFLFEYFSETQRNKGNFPGRFSGRQFSNSRSEMNVSTLELGDSALYLCASSTYRPGTLMNTEAFFGQGTRLTVV.

At least ten counts were recorded for this clonotype. This chain connects TRBV5-1 to TRBJ1-1, with D possibly matching TRBD1 (6 bases). Germline assignment: CDR1 SGHRS and CDR2 YFSETQ. The V gene lost 6 bases and the J gene lost 1 base, with 13 bases spanning the gap. The CDR3 runs 14 residues. The CDR3 sequence: CASNLGGANTEAFF. In DNA form, the CDR3 reads TGCGCCAGCAACTTAGGGGGGGCGAACACTGAAGCTTTCTTT.

This clonotype was observed many times. The chain carries TRBV12-3 or TRBV12-4 and TRBJ1-5, with 7 bases fitting TRBD1. The CDR3 length is 14 residues. The J segment lost 6 bases and the V segment lost 2 bases, leaving 4 bases of the junction unmatched. Here the CDR3 reads CASSLKGAIQPQHF. CDR3 nucleotide sequence: TGTGCCAGCAGTTTAAAGGGGGCGATTCAGCCCCAGCATTTT.

This clonotype was seen repeatedly, ten times or more. This sequence joins TRBV6-2 or TRBV6-3 and TRBJ1-1; 7 bases match TRBD1. V lost 5 bases, J lost 7 bases, and 10 bases stayed unmatched. The germline V gene has CDR1 MNHEY and CDR2 SVGEGT. CDR3 length equals 14 residues. The CDR3 coding sequence is TGTGCCAGCAGTAAGTCCGACAGGGTTGGTGAAGCTTTCTTT. This gives the protein CASSKSDRVGEAFF.

This clonotype was recorded at least ten times. In DNA, the CDR3 is TGTGCCTGGAACGGACTCCAGAGCTCCTACGAGCAGTACTTC. Translating gives CAWNGLQSSYEQYF. The rearrangement joins TRBV30 to TRBJ2-7; a possible D gene is TRBD2 (5 bases). Per the germline V gene, CDR1 is GTSNPN and CDR2 is SVGIG (reference sequence). Trimming took off 4 bases at V and 0 bases at J, with 13 bases between the two ends. CDR3 length equals 14 residues.

The chain recombines TRBV6-2 or TRBV6-3 with TRBJ2-2; D is unclear. V was pared by 0 bases and J by 9 bases, with 11 bases between. The CDR3 length is 14 residues. Germline values: CDR1 MNHEY, CDR2 SVGEGT. CDR3 in DNA: TGTGCCAGCAGTTACTCAGGCCCTCGGAGGGAGCTGTTTTTT. This sequence encodes CASSYSGPRRELFF.

This clonotype was detected ten times or more. V gene TRBV19 combines with J gene TRBJ1-5, with D possibly matching TRBD1 (6 bases). With 4 bases removed from V and 6 bases from J, the gap between germline ends came to 10 bases. The CDR3 runs 13 residues. Germline loops: CDR1 LNHDA, CDR2 SQIVND (reference sequence). CDR3 sequence: CASSRQVTQPQHF. CDR3 coding DNA: TGTGCCAGTAGTAGACAGGTTACTCAGCCCCAGCATTTT.